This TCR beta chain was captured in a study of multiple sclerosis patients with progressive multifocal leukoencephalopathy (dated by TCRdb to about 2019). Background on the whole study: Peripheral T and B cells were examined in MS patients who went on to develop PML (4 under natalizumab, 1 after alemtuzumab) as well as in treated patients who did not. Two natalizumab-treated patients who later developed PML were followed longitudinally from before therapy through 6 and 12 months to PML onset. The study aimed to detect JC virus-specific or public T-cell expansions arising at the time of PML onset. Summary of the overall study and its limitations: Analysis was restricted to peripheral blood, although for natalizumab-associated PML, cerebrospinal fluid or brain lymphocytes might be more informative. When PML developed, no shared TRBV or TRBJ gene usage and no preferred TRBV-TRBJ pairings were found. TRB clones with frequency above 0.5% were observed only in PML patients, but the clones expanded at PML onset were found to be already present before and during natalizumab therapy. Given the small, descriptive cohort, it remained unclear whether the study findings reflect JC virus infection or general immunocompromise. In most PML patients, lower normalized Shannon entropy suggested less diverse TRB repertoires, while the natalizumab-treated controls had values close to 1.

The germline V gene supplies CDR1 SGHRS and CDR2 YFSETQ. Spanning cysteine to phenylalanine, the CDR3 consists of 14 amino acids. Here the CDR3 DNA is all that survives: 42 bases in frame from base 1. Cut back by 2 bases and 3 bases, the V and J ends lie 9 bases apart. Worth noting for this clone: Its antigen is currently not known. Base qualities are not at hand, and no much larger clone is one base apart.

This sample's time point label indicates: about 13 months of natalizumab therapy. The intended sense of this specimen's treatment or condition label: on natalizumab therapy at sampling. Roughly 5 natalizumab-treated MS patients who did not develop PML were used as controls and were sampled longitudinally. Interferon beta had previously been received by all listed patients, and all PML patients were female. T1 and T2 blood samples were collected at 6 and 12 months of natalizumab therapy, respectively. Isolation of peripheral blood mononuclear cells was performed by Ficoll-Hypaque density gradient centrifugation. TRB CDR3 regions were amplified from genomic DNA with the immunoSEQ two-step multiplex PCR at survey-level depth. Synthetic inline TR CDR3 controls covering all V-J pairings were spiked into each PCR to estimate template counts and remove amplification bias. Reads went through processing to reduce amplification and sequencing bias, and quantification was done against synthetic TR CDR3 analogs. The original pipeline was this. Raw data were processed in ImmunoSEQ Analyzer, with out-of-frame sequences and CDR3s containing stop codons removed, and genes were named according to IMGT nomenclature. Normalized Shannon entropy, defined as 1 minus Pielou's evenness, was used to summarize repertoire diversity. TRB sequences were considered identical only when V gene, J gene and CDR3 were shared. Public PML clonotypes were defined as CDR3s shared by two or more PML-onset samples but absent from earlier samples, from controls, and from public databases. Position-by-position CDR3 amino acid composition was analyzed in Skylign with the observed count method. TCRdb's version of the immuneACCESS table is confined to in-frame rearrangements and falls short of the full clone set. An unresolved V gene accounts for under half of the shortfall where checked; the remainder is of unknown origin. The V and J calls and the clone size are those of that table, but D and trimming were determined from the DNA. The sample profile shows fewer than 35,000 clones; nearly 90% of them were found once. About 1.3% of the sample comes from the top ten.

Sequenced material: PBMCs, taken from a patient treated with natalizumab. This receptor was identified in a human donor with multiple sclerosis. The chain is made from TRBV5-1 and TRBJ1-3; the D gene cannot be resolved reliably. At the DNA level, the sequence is TGCGCCAGCAGCTTATCAGGATATGGAAACACCATATATTTT. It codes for CASSLSGYGNTIYF.